Listed below are T cell receptor beta chains from one sample, sequenced in a study of early T cells in non-severe SARS-CoV-2 infection. Via MiXCR, TCRdb re-called the 5' RACE reads, giving one row per CDR3 protein. The sample contains tens of thousands of distinct CDR3 sequences, about an eighth of which appear only once. The sample consisted of whole blood. These receptors all come from an adult who was a healthcare worker with PCR-confirmed SARS-CoV-2 infection or an uninfected control (not recorded which). The CDR3 runs from the conserved cysteine through the conserved F or W. D genes are given only for firm matches. Part of the rows lack a size; the others show once, few, many or a class for expanded clones.

len: 14; d_gene: NA; v_gene: TRBV7-9; abundance: many; j_gene: TRBJ2-7; CDR3aa: CASSELYRDYEQYF
len: 15; d_gene: NA; v_gene: TRBV5-4; abundance: NA; j_gene: TRBJ2-2; CDR3aa: CASSLEGRHTGELFF
len: 11; d_gene: NA; v_gene: TRBV2; abundance: NA; j_gene: TRBJ1-1; CDR3aa: CASSVWDPAFF
len: 15; d_gene: NA; v_gene: TRBV7-9; abundance: NA; j_gene: TRBJ1-5; CDR3aa: CASSLASADYQPQHF
len: 14; d_gene: NA; v_gene: TRBV20-1; abundance: many; j_gene: TRBJ1-1; CDR3aa: CSARSGTANTEAFF
len: 13; d_gene: NA; v_gene: TRBV7-9; abundance: few; j_gene: TRBJ2-5; CDR3aa: CASSLSQFETQYF
len: 20; d_gene: NA; v_gene: TRBV18; abundance: many; j_gene: TRBJ2-7; CDR3aa: CASSRWDILNEAEGLSEQYF
len: 13; d_gene: NA; v_gene: TRBV27; abundance: NA; j_gene: TRBJ2-3; CDR3aa: CASSLDVADTQYF
len: 13; d_gene: NA; v_gene: TRBV5-1; abundance: few; j_gene: TRBJ1-1; CDR3aa: CASSVGLTNEAFF
len: 14; d_gene: TRBD1; v_gene: TRBV29-1; abundance: NA; j_gene: TRBJ2-2; CDR3aa: CSVEGQGATGELFF
len: 15; d_gene: TRBD1; v_gene: TRBV7-3; abundance: NA; j_gene: TRBJ2-3; CDR3aa: CASSRGQTFTDTQYF
len: 14; d_gene: TRBD1; v_gene: TRBV3-1; abundance: few; j_gene: TRBJ1-2; CDR3aa: CASSHTGQGGGYTF
len: 16; d_gene: TRBD2; v_gene: TRBV7-6; abundance: many; j_gene: TRBJ2-1; CDR3aa: CASSHTREGRGSEQFF